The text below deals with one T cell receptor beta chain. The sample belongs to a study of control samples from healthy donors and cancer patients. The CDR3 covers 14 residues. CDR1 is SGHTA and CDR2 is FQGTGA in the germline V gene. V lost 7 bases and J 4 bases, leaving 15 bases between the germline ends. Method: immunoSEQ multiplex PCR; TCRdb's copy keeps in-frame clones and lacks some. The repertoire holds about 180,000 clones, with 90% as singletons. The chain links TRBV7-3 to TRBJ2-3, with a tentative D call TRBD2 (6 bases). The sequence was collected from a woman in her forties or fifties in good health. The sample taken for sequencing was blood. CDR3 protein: CASKVGGVADTQYF. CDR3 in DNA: TGTGCCAGCAAGGTCGGGGGTGTCGCAGATACGCAGTATTTT.